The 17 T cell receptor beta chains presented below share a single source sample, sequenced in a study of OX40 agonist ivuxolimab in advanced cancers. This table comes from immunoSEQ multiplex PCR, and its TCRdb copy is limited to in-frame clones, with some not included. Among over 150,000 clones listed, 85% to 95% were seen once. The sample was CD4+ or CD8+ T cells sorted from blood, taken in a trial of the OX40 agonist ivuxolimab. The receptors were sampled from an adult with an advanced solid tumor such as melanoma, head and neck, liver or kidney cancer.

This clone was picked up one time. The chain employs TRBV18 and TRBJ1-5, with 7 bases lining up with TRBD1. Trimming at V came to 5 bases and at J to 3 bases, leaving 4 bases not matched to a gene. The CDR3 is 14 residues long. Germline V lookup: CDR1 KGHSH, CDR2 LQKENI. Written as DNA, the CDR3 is TGTGCCAGCTCATTACAGGGGAACAATCAGCCCCAGCATTTT. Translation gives CASSLQGNNQPQHF.

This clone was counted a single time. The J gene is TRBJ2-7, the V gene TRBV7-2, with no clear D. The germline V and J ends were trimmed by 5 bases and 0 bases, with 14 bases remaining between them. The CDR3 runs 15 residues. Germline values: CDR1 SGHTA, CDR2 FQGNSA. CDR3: CASSLGLFPSYEQYF. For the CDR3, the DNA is TGTGCCAGCAGCCTGGGCCTTTTCCCCTCCTACGAGCAGTACTTC.

The DNA for the CDR3 is TGTGCCAGCAGGGCCTGGGAGACCCAGTACTTC. Translation: CASRAWETQYF. The rearrangement joins TRBV6-5 to TRBJ2-5; D is unclear. The germline CDR1 and CDR2 sequences are MNHEY and SVGAGI. The CDR3 length is 11 residues. Trimming left V 6 bases short and J 5 bases short, with 7 bases between.

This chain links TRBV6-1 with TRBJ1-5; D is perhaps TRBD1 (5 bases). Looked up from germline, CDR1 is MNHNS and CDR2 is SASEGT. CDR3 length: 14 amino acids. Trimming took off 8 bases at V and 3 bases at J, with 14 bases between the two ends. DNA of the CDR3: TGTGCCAGCGCCGTCTCAGGGAACAATCAGCCCCAGCATTTT. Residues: CASAVSGNNQPQHF.

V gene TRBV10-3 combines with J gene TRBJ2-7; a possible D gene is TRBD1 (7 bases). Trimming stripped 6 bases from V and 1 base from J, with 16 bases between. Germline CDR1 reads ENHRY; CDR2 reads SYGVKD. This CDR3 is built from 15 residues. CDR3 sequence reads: CAIRTPGGQSYEQYF. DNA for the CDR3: TGTGCCATCAGGACACCCGGGGGACAGTCCTACGAGCAGTACTTC.

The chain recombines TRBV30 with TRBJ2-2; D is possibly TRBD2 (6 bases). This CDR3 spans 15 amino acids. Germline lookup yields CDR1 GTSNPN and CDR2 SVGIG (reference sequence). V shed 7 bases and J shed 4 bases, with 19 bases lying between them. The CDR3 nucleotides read TGTGCCTTCCGGACTACACGGGTGGGCACCGGGGAGCTGTTTTTT. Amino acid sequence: CAFRTTRVGTGELFF. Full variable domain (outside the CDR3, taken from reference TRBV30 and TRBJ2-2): SQTIHQWPATLVQPVGSPLSLECTVEGTSNPNLYWYRQAAGRGLQLLFYSVGIGQISSEVPQNLSASRPQDRQFILSSKKLLLSDSGFYLCAFRTTRVGTGELFFGEGSRLTVL.

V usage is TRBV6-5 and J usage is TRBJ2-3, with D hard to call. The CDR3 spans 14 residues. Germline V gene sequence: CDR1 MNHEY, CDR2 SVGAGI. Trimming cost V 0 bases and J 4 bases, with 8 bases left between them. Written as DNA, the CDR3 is TGTGCCAGCAGTTACTCGAGATGGTCAGATACGCAGTATTTT. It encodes CASSYSRWSDTQYF.

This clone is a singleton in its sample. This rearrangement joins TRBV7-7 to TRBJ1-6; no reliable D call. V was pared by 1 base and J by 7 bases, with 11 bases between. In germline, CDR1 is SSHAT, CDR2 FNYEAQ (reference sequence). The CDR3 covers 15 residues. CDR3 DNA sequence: TGTGCCAGCAGCTTAGGGAGAGGGAGGAATTCACCCCTCCACTTT. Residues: CASSLGRGRNSPLHF.

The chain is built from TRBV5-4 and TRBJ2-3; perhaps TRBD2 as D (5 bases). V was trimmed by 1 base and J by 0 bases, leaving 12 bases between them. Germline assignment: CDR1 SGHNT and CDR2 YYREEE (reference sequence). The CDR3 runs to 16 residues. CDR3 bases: TGTGCCAGCAGCTTGAGGGAGTTGCCTAGCACAGATACGCAGTATTTT. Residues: CASSLRELPSTDTQYF. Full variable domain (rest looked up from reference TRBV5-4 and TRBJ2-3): ETGVTQSPTHLIKTRGQQVTLRCSSQSGHNTVSWYQQALGQGPQFIFQYYREEENGRGNFPPRFSGLQFPNYSSELNVNALELDDSALYLCASSLRELPSTDTQYFGPGTRLTVL.

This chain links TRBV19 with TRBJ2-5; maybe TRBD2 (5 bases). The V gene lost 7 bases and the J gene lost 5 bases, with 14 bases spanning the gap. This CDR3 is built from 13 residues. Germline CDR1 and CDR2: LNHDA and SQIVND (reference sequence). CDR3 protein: CASMAAEEETQYF. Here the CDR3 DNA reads TGTGCCAGTATGGCCGCGGAGGAGGAGACCCAGTACTTC.

As DNA, the CDR3 is TGTGCCAGCAGCCCCCCGTACTTCTCCAATGAGCAGTTCTTC. This encodes CASSPPYFSNEQFF. V is TRBV7-2 and J is TRBJ2-1; D is unresolved. V was trimmed by 5 bases and J by 6 bases, leaving 14 bases between them. This CDR3 contains 14 residues. The germline V gene encodes CDR1 SGHTA and CDR2 FQGNSA.

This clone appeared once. The DNA for the CDR3 is TGTGCCAGCAGCCGTAGGCGGGGCTACACAGATACGCAGTATTTT. Its translation: CASSRRRGYTDTQYF. The chain joins TRBV28 to TRBJ2-3, with D tentatively TRBD2 (6 bases). Germline-derived CDR1 and CDR2 are MDHEN and SYDVKM. The CDR3 sequence is 15 residues long. Trimming cost V 6 bases and J 2 bases, with 15 bases left between them.

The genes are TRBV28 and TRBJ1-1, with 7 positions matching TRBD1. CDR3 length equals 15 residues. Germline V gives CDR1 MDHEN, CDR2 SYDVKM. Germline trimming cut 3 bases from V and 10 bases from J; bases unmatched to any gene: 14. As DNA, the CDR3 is TGTGCCAGCAGTTTTTCACAGGGGAGGCTTCCCCGAGCTTTCTTT. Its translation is CASSFSQGRLPRAFF.

The CDR3 here is CASRPYRGSDTGELFF. DNA of the CDR3: TGCGCCAGCAGACCCTACAGGGGATCGGACACCGGGGAGCTGTTTTTT. This rearrangement joins TRBV4-1 to TRBJ2-2, with TRBD1 matching over 7 bases. V gave up 6 bases and J gave up 3 bases; unmatched junction bases: 10. CDR3 length: 16 amino acids. Germline V gene data show CDR1 as MGHRA and CDR2 as YSYEKL.

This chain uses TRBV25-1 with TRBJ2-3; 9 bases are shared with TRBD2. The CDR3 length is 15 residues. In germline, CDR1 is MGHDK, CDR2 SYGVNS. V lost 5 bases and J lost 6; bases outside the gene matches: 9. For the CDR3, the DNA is TGTGCCAGCAGTAAACCGGGACTAGCCAAGGATACGCAGTATTTT. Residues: CASSKPGLAKDTQYF.

CDR3 loop: CASSVGGRAWGELFF. The CDR3 nucleotides are TGTGCCAGCAGCGTAGGTGGCAGGGCTTGGGGGGAGCTGTTTTTT. The rearrangement links TRBV9 to TRBJ2-2; maybe TRBD1 (5 bases). The V and J ends lost 0 bases and 8 bases respectively, with 14 bases between them. The CDR3 covers 15 residues. Germline V CDR1 and CDR2: SGDLS, YYNGEE. Based on the CDR3 plus reference TRBV9 and TRBJ2-2, the full variable domain is DSGVTQTPKHLITATGQRVTLRCSPRSGDLSVYWYQQSLDQGLQFLIQYYNGEERAKGNILERFSAQQFPDLHSELNLSSLELGDSALYFCASSVGGRAWGELFFGEGSRLTVL.

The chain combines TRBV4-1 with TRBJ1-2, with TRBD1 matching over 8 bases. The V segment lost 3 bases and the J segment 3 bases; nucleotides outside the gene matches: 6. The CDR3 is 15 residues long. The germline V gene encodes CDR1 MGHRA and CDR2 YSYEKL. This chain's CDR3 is CASSQTDRADYGYTF. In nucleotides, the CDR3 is TGCGCCAGCAGCCAGACGGACAGGGCCGACTATGGCTACACCTTC.